The present TCR beta chain was sequenced within a study of neurological immune-mediated disorders. Time point noted: longitudinal time-point 1 (baseline). One entry per CDR3 protein results from TCRdb running MiXCR on the 5' RACE reads. The repertoire holds over 55,000 distinct CDR3 sequences, roughly 10% seen once, with more than 9% in the top ten. Looked up from germline, CDR1 is MDHEN and CDR2 is SYDVKM. The CDR3 loop spans 13 amino acids. Trimming removed 3 bases at V and 5 bases at J, with 11 bases between. What was sequenced was PBMCs. This chain joins TRBV28 and TRBJ2-7, with TRBD2 as a possible D gene (6 bases). The sequence came from a man aged 25-40 years in good health. The CDR3 loop is CASSFGSGNEQYF. The DNA of the CDR3 is TGTGCCAGCAGTTTCGGGAGTGGAAACGAGCAGTACTTC.